The 10 T cell receptor beta chains given below trace back to one sample, sequenced in a study of beta chain features in type 1 diabetes. Since all of the isolated RNA was reverse transcribed, expressed TCRB transcripts were what got sequenced. Clones were read by immunoSEQ multiplex PCR, and TCRdb kept only the in-frame ones, dropping some. The data hold 130,000 to 150,000 clones, with about 10% observed a single time. Sequenced sample: central memory CD4+ T cells from blood. The receptors derive from a young man in good health.

This clone showed up just a few times. The chain is built from TRBV15 and TRBJ1-5, with 8 nucleotides matching TRBD1. Trimming at V came to 1 base and at J to 2 bases, leaving 1 base not matched to a gene. The CDR3 is 15 residues long. Germline assignment: CDR1 LNHNV and CDR2 YYDKDF (reference sequence). The chain's CDR3 is CATSRVTGGNQPQHF. The CDR3 nucleotides read TGTGCCACCAGCAGAGTGACAGGGGGCAATCAGCCCCAGCATTTT.

The V and J genes are TRBV4-1 and TRBJ2-3; TRBD1 is a possible D gene (6 bases). This CDR3 region has 16 residues. The ends were cut back, 3 bases at V and 2 bases at J, with 15 bases in the middle. Looked up from germline, CDR1 is MGHRA and CDR2 is YSYEKL. The CDR3 loop reads CASSHNQGRDTDTQYF. CDR3 in DNA: TGCGCCAGCAGCCATAATCAGGGGCGAGACACAGATACGCAGTATTTT.

The chain recombines TRBV7-2 with TRBJ1-1; D may be TRBD1 (5 bases). V was trimmed by 5 bases and J by 3 bases, leaving 10 bases between them. In germline, CDR1 is SGHTA, CDR2 FQGNSA. The CDR3 consists of 13 residues. The CDR3 is CASSLRGDTEAFF. The CDR3 nucleotides are TGTGCCAGCAGCCTCCGGGGGGACACTGAAGCTTTCTTT.

V is TRBV19 and J is TRBJ1-5; D call uncertain. The V end was cut by 3 bases, the J end by 3 bases, with 15 bases between. This CDR3 spans 16 amino acids. Germline values: CDR1 LNHDA, CDR2 SQIVND (reference sequence). The CDR3 region has the DNA TGTGCCAGTAGTATTCGGTCGGGGAGGGACAATCAGCCCCAGCATTTT. Translated: CASSIRSGRDNQPQHF.

This clone was recorded a few times. The genes are TRBV27 and TRBJ1-6; D unclear. V shed 4 bases and J shed 0 bases, with 7 bases lying between them. The CDR3 is 15 residues long. Germline V gene data show CDR1 as MNHEY and CDR2 as SMNVEV (reference sequence). The CDR3 nucleotides are TGTGCCAGCAGTTCTAGCGGCTCCTATAATTCACCCCTCCACTTT. This sequence encodes CASSSSGSYNSPLHF.

J is TRBJ2-3 and V is TRBV9, with TRBD1 identical over 7 bases. This CDR3 is built from 16 residues. Germline lookup yields CDR1 SGDLS and CDR2 YYNGEE. Trimming cost V 1 base and J 4 bases; bases outside gene matches: 9. CDR3: CASSVRGGDGADTQYF. CDR3 coding DNA: TGTGCCAGCAGCGTACGAGGGGGCGATGGTGCAGATACGCAGTATTTT.

V and J are TRBV19 and TRBJ2-6, with D perhaps matching TRBD2 (5 bases). There are 14 residues in the CDR3. Trimming shortened V by 10 bases and J by 2 bases, and 12 bases separated the two germline ends. CDR1 and CDR2 from the germline V gene are LNHDA and SQIVND (reference sequence). The CDR3: CATISRAGANVLTF. CDR3 sequence (DNA): TGTGCCACTATCTCGAGGGCTGGGGCCAACGTCCTGACTTTC.

J is TRBJ1-6 and V is TRBV5-1, with D possibly matching TRBD1 (6 bases). The V end was cut by 5 bases, the J end by 1 base, with 13 bases between. The CDR3 extends over 16 amino acids. Germline values: CDR1 SGHRS, CDR2 YFSETQ. DNA for the CDR3: TGCGCCAGCAGTCAGGGGAGTGGTTCCTATAATTCACCCCTCCACTTT. The encoded protein is CASSQGSGSYNSPLHF. The variable domain in full, with the rest retrieved from reference TRBV5-1 and TRBJ1-6, is KAGVTQTPRYLIKTRGQQVTLSCSPISGHRSVSWYQQTPGQGLQFLFEYFSETQRNKGNFPGRFSGRQFSNSRSEMNVSTLELGDSALYLCASSQGSGSYNSPLHFGNGTRLTVT.

This chain links TRBV6-5 with TRBJ1-6; D may be TRBD1 (6 bases). Trimming left V 1 base short and J 7 bases short, with 8 bases between. There are 14 residues in the CDR3. From germline, CDR1 is MNHEY and CDR2 SVGAGI. The CDR3 nucleotides read TGTGCCAGCAGTTACTTCCAGGGGAATTCACCCCTCCACTTT. Protein sequence: CASSYFQGNSPLHF.

This clone occurred a few times. The genes are TRBV5-6 and TRBJ1-2, with 9 bases matching TRBD1. Losses at the gene ends were 5 bases for V and 2 bases for J; bases not matched to a gene: 4. Germline V gene data show CDR1 as SGHDT and CDR2 as YYEEEE. CDR3 length: 14 amino acids. CDR3 amino acids: CASSETGGNYGYTF. CDR3 nucleotide sequence: TGTGCCAGCAGTGAAACAGGGGGCAACTATGGCTACACCTTC.